This T cell receptor beta chain was sequenced for a study of OX40 agonist ivuxolimab in advanced cancers. Study-level information: Recorded diagnoses for dose-escalation patients were hepatocellular carcinoma, melanoma, renal cell or head and neck cancer. Under the entry rules, prior anti-PD-1, anti-PD-L1 or anti-CTLA-4 therapy was allowed, and around 36% had some. Notes on the study in general: No determination was made of the antigen specificity of the expanded peripheral T cells. Expanded clones tended on average to be more numerous among CD8+ T cells than CD4+.

Comment on this clone: The antigen is unknown.

Sequencing was performed with immunoSEQ multiplex PCR; in TCRdb, only in-frame clones are kept and a portion is missing. The profile covers roughly 65,000 clones, with 70% to 85% appearing a single time and roughly a tenth taken by the ten largest. The sample here was CD4+ or CD8+ T cells sorted from blood, taken in a trial of the OX40 agonist ivuxolimab. The receptor comes from an adult with an advanced solid tumor such as melanoma, head and neck, liver or kidney cancer.

Here the CDR3 reads CASSEGVWELAKNIQYF. The CDR3 nucleotides read TGTGCCAGCAGTGAAGGAGTGTGGGAGTTAGCCAAAAACATTCAGTACTTC. The V gene is TRBV6-1, the J gene TRBJ2-4, with a tentative D call TRBD2 (5 bases). V dropped 1 base and J dropped 0 bases, with 13 bases sitting between them. CDR1 is MNHNS, CDR2 SASEGT, per germline. The CDR3 covers 17 residues.